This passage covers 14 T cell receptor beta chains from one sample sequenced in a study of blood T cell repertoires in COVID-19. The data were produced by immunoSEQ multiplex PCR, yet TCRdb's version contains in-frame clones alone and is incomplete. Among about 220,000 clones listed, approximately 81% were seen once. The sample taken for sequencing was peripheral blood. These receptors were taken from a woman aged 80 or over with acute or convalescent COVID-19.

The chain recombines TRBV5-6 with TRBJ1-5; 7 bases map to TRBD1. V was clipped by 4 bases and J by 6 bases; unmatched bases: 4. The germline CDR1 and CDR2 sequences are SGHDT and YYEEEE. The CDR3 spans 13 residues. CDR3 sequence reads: CASSRQGGQPQHF. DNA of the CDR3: TGTGCCAGCAGCAGACAGGGAGGTCAGCCCCAGCATTTT.

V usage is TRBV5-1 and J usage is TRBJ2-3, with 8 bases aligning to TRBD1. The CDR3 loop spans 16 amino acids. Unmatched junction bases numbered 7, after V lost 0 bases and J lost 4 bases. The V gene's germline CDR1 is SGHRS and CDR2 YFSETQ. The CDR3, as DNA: TGCGCCAGCAGCTTGGGTAGAGACAGGGGAGCAGATACGCAGTATTTT. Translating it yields CASSLGRDRGADTQYF. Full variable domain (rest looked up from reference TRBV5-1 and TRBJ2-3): KAGVTQTPRYLIKTRGQQVTLSCSPISGHRSVSWYQQTPGQGLQFLFEYFSETQRNKGNFPGRFSGRQFSNSRSEMNVSTLELGDSALYLCASSLGRDRGADTQYFGPGTRLTVL.

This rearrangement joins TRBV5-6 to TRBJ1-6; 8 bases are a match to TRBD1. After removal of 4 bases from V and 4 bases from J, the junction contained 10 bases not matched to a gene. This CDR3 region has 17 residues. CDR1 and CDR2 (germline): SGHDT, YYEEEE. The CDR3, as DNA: TGTGCCAGCAGCGGCACGGGACAGGCGCGTTATAATTCACCCCTCCACTTT. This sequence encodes CASSGTGQARYNSPLHF.

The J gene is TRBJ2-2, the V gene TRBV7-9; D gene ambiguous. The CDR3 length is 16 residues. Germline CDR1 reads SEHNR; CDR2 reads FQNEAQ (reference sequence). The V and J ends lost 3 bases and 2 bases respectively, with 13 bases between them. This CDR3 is CASSFATRPNTGELFF. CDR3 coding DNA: TGTGCCAGCAGCTTCGCGACACGTCCCAACACCGGGGAGCTGTTTTTT. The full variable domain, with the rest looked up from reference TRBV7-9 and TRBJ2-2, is DTGVSQNPRHKITKRGQNVTFRCDPISEHNRLYWYRQTLGQGPEFLTYFQNEAQLEKSRLLSDRFSAERPKGSFSTLEIQRTEQGDSAMYLCASSFATRPNTGELFFGEGSRLTVL.

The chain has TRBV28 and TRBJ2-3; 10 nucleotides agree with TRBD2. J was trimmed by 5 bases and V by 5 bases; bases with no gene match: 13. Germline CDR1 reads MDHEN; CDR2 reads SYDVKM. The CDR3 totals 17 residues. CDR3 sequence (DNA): TGTGCCAGCAGTCCCGTCTTGGGTAGCGGGGGGAAAGATACGCAGTATTTT. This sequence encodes CASSPVLGSGGKDTQYF.

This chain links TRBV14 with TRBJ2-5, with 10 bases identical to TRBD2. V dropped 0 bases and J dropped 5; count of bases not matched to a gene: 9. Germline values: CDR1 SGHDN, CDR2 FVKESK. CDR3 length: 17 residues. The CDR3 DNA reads TGTGCCAGCAGCCAAGAGAGGCCTAGCGGGAGAGGGGAGACCCAGTACTTC. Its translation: CASSQERPSGRGETQYF.

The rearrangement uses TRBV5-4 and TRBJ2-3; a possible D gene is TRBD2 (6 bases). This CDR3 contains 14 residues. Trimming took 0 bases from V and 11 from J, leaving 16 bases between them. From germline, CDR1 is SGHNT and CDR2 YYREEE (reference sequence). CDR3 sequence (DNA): TGTGCCAGCAGCTTGGGAACTAGCCAGTTAGGGCAGTATTTT. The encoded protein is CASSLGTSQLGQYF.

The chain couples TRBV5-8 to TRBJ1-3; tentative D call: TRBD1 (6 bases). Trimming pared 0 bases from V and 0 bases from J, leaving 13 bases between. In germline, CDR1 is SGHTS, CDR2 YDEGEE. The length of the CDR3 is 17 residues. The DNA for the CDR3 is TGTGCCAGCAGCTTGGCTGGGACACGGGCCTCTGGAAACACCATATATTTT. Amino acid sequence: CASSLAGTRASGNTIYF.

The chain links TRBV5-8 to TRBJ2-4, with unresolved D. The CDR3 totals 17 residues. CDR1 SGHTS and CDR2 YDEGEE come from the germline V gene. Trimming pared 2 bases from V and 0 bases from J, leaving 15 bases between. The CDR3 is CASSFAGTSLAKNIQYF. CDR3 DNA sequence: TGTGCCAGCAGCTTCGCAGGCACGTCTCTAGCCAAAAACATTCAGTACTTC.

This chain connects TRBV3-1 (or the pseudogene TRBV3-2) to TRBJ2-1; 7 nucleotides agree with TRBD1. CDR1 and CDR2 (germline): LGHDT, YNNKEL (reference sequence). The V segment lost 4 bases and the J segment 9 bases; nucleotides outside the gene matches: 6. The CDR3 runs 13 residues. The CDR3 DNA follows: TGTGCCAGCAGCCGCGGACAGGACGGTGAGCAGTTCTTC. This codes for CASSRGQDGEQFF.

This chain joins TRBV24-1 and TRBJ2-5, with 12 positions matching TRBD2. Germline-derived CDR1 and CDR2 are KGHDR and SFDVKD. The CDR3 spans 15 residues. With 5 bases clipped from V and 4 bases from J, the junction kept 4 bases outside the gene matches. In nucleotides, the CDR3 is TGTGCCACCAGTGTGCTAGCGGGGGGGGGAGAGACCCAGTACTTC. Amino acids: CATSVLAGGGETQYF.

The CDR3 nucleotides read TGTGCCAGCAGCAGGGAGCCGGGTGAAAAACTGTTTTTT. Protein sequence: CASSREPGEKLFF. V usage is TRBV21-1 and J usage is TRBJ1-4. TRBV21-1 is a pseudogene. The CDR3 extends over 13 amino acids.

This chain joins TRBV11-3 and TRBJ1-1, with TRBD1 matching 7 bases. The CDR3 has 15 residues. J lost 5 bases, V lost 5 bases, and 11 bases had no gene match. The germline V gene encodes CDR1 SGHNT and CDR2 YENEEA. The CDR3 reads CASSGKGQGVTEAFF. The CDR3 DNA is TGTGCCAGCAGCGGCAAAGGGCAGGGGGTGACTGAAGCTTTCTTT.

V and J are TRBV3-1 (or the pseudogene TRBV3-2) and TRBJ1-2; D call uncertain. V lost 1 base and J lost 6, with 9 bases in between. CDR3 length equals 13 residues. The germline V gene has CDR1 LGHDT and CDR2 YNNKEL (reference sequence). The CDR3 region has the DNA TGTGCCAGCAGCCAAGTCGGGGAGCATGGCTACACCTTC. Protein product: CASSQVGEHGYTF.